This TCR beta chain was sequenced for a study of identical twins. Findings and limits, study-wide: It was possible that invariant MAIT and iNKT cells partly confounded the zero-insertion analyses. The analysis was cross-sectional rather than longitudinal within donors.

TCRdb reanalysed the 5' RACE reads using MiXCR and keeps one entry per CDR3 protein. This table has over 200,000 distinct CDR3 sequences, 5.5% to 7.5% appearing once. This clonotype appeared many times. Its antigen remains unknown. An end of the junction differs from the germline gene, which may be a read error. CDR3 length: 10 amino acids. These data are also associated with another study on T cells expressing NK-cell markers. That investigation notes: An anti-gamma-delta TCR antibody was added in several experiments. It restricted sorting to alpha-beta TCR-expressing T cells.

Sequencing was done on a sample of CD8+ T cells sorted from blood. V is TRBV12-3 or TRBV12-4 and J is TRBJ1-2; D is perhaps TRBD1 (5 bases). The receptor's source is a woman between 18 and 30 years old in good health. CDR3 nucleotides: TGTGCCAGCAGTTTATACCGGGGCAACTTC. This translates into CASSLYRGNF.